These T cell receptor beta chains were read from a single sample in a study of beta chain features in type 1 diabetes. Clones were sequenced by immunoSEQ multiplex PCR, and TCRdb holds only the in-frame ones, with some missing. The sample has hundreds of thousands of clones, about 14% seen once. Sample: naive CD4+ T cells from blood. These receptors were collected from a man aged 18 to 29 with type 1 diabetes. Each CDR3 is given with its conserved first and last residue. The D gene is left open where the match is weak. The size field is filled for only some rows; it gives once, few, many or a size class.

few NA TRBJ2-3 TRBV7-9 TGTGCCAGCAGCTTAGTGGAGAGAACAGATACGCAGTATTTT CASSLVERTDTQYF
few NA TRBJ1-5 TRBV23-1 TGCGCCAGCAGTCTGGCCCTCGGGAACAATCAGCCCCAGCATTTT CASSLALGNNQPQHF
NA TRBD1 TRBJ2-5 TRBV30 TGTGCCTGGGGGCGCAGGGGGATAACAACCGAGACCCAGTACTTC CAWGRRGITTETQYF
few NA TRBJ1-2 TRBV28 TGTGCCAGCAGTTTAACAGCCGTGGGAGGCTACACCTTC CASSLTAVGGYTF
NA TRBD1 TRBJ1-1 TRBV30 TGTGCCTGGACCGCCGGGACAGGCAAGAACACTGAAGCTTTCTTT CAWTAGTGKNTEAFF
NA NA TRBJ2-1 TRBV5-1 TGCGCCAGCAGTTTAAGGAGGTCCTACAATGAGCAGTTCTTC CASSLRRSYNEQFF
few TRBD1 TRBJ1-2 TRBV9 TGTGCCAGCAGCGCCGACCGGGACAGAGGGGACTATGGCTACACCTTC CASSADRDRGDYGYTF
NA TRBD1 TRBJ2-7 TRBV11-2 TGTGCCAGCAGCGATCGAAACAGGGGTAGAGGCGAGCAGTACTTC CASSDRNRGRGEQYF
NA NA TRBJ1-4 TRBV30 TGTGCCTGGAATAAGAGACAGAGAAATGAAAAACTGTTTTTT CAWNKRQRNEKLFF
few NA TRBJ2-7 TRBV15 TGTGCCACCAGCAGAGATACGGGTCCTTACGAGCAGTACTTC CATSRDTGPYEQYF
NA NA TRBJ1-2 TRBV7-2 TGTGCCAGCAGCTTAGCTAGCGGGGGCGCCGGTGGCTACACCTTC CASSLASGGAGGYTF
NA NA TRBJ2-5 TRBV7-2 TGTGCCAGCAGCTTATTCTCTTCCGGGATGGGAGAGACCCAGTACTTC CASSLFSSGMGETQYF
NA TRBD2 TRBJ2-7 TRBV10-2 TGCGCCAGCAGTGAAGCGGGAGGTAGTATTTCCTCCGAGCAGTACTTC CASSEAGGSISSEQYF
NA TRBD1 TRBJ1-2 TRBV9 TGTGCCAGCAGCGTATTTGGTAGGGGGCGCGACTATGGCTACACCTTC CASSVFGRGRDYGYTF
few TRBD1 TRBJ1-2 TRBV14 TGTGCCAGCAGCCCCCGGACAGGGAATGGCTACACCTTC CASSPRTGNGYTF
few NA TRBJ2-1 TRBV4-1 TGCGCCAGCAGCCTAGACGGGACTTCCCAGTCTACAAGGAAGCAGTTCTTC CASSLDGTSQSTRKQFF
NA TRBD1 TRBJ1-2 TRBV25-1 TGTGCCAGCAGTGATTACAGGGGCGGCTATGGCTACACCTTC CASSDYRGGYGYTF
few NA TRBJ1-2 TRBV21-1 TGTGCCAGCAGCAAAATCAGGGATGGGGGCTACACCTTC CASSKIRDGGYTF
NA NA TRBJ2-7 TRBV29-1 TGCAGCGTTGGACAGAGCGCCTACGAGCAGTACTTC CSVGQSAYEQYF
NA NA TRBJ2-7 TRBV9 TGTGCCAGCAGCGTAGCCCTGGACACCTCCTACGAGCAGTACTTC CASSVALDTSYEQYF
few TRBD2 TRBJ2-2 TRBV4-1 TGCGCCAGCAGCCAAGAACCCGGGACTAGCGGGAGACGAGCCGGGGAGCTGTTTTTT CASSQEPGTSGRRAGELFF
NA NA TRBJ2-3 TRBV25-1 TGTGCCAGTGGACAGTTCACAGATACGCAGTATTTT CASGQFTDTQYF
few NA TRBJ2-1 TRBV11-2 TGTGCCAGCAGCTTAATCAATACCAGGGCCACGGGCAATGAGCAGTTCTTC CASSLINTRATGNEQFF
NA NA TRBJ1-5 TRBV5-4 TGTGCCAGCAGCTTGGCCCCAGGAGAAAGCAATCAGCCCCAGCATTTT CASSLAPGESNQPQHF
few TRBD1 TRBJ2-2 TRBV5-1 TGCGCCAGCAGCGCCGGGACAGGGACCGGGGAGCTGTTTTTT CASSAGTGTGELFF
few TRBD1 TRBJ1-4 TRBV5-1 TGCGCCAGCAAACCGACAGGGACTAATGAAAAACTGTTTTTT CASKPTGTNEKLFF
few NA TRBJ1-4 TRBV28 TGTGCCAGCAGTTTCCCACGTAGGGCTAATGAAAAACTGTTTTTT CASSFPRRANEKLFF
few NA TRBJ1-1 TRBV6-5 TGTGCCAGCAGTCGCGCTCGGCGGAACACTGAAGCTTTCTTT CASSRARRNTEAFF
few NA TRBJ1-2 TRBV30 TGTGCCTGGGGGAGGGTCAATGGCTACACCTTC CAWGRVNGYTF
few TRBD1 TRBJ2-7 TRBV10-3 TGTGCCATCAGACGCGGGACAGGGGACTACGAGCAGTACTTC CAIRRGTGDYEQYF
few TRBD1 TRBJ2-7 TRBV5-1 TGCGCCAGCAGTTCGGGGACAGAATCGTCTTACTCCTACGAGCAGTACTTC CASSSGTESSYSYEQYF
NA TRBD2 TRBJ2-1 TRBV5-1 TGCGCCAGCAGTAGCGGGTACCCCTACAATGAGCAGTTCTTC CASSSGYPYNEQFF
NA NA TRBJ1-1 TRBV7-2 TGTGCCAGCAGCTCACAGGGACCGAACACTGAAGCTTTCTTT CASSSQGPNTEAFF
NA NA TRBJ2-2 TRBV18 TGTGCCAGCTCACCTGACCGCGGGAACACCGGGGAGCTGTTTTTT CASSPDRGNTGELFF
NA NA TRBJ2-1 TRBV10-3 TGTGCCATCCGCTGGACTTCCGCCCATGAGCAGTTCTTC CAIRWTSAHEQFF
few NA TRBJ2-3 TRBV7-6 TGTGCCAGCAGCTCAGGGTTGGGAGATACGCAGTATTTT CASSSGLGDTQYF
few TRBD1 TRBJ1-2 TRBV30 TGTGCCTGGAGATCGGGACAGGGGAGCTATGGCTACACCTTC CAWRSGQGSYGYTF
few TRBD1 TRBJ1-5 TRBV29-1 TGCAGCACGGGACAGGGGAAAGATCAGCCCCTGCATTTT CSTGQGKDQPLHF
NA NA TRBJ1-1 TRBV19 TGTGCCAGTAGGGCGGGAATTACGAACACTGAAGCTTTCTTT CASRAGITNTEAFF
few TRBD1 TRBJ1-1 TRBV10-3 TGTGCCATCAGTGCACCCCCAGGGGGAGTGAACACTGAAGCTTTCTTT CAISAPPGGVNTEAFF
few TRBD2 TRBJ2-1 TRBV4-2 TGTGCCAGCAGCGGAAGGGCTAGCGGAGGTAATGAGCAGTTCTTC CASSGRASGGNEQFF